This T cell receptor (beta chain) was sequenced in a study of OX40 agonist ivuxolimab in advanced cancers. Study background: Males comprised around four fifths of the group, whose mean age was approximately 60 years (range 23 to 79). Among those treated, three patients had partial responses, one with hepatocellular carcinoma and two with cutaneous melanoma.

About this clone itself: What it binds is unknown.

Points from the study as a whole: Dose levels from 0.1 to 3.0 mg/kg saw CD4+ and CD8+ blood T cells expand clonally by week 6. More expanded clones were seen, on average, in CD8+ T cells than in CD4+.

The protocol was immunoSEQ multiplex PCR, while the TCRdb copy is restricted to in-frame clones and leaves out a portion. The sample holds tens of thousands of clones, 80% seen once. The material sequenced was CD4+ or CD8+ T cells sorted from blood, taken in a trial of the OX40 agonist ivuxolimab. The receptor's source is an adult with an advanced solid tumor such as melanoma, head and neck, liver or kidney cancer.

This chain's CDR3 is CASSLTSGTSGYEQYF. The DNA of the CDR3 is TGTGCCAGCAGTCTAACTTCCGGGACTAGCGGCTACGAGCAGTACTTC. V is TRBV2 and J is TRBJ2-7; 11 bases fit TRBD2. CDR3 length equals 16 residues. The J segment lost 3 bases and the V segment lost 5 bases, leaving 9 bases of the junction unmatched. The germline V gene has CDR1 SNHLY and CDR2 FYNNEI.